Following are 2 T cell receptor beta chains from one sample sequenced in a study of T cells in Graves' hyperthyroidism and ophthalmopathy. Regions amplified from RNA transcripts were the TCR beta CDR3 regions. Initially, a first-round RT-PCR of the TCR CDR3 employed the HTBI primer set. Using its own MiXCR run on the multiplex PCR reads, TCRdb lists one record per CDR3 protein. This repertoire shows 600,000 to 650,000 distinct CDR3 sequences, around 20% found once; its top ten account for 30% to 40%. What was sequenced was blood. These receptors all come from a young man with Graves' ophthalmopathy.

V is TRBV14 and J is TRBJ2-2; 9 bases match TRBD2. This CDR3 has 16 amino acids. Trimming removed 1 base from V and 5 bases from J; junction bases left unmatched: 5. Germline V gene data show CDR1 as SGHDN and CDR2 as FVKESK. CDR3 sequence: CASSQVAGVKTGELFF. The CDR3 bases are TGTGCCAGCAGCCAAGTAGCGGGAGTCAAGACCGGGGAGCTGTTTTTT.

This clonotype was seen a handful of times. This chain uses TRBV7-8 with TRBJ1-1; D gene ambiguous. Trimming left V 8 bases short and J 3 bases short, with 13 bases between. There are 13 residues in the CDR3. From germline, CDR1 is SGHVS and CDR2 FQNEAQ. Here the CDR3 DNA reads TGTGCCAGCGGGAGGGCTGGTCACACTGAAGCTTTCTTT. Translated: CASGRAGHTEAFF.